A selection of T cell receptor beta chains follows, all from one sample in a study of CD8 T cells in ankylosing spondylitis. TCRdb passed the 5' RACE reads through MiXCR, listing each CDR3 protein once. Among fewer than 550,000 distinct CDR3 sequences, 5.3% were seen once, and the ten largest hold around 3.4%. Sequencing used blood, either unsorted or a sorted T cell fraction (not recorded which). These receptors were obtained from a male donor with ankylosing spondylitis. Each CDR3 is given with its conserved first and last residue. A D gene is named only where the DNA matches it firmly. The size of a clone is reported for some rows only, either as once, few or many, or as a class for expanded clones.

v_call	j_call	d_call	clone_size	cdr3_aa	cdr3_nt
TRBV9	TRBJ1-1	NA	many	CASSVGPREDTEAFF	TGTGCCAGCAGCGTGGGTCCCAGGGAGGACACTGAAGCTTTCTTT
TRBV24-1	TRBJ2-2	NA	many	CATARKGTNTGELFF	TGTGCCACCGCCCGGAAGGGTACGAACACCGGGGAGCTGTTTTTT
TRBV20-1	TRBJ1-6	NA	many	CSAPRQGSSPLHF	TGCAGTGCCCCCCGGCAGGGATCTTCCCCCCTCCACTTT
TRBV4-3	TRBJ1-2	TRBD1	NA	CASSQDGRGRGYTF	TGCGCCAGCAGCCAAGACGGCAGGGGGCGAGGCTACACCTTC
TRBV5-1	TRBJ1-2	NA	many	CASSLEARANGGYTF	TGCGCCAGCAGCTTGGAGGCAAGGGCGAACGGAGGCTACACCTTC
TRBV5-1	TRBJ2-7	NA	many	CASSLADEQYF	TGCGCCAGCAGCTTGGCAGACGAGCAGTACTTC
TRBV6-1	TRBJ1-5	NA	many	CASSEQSNNQPQHF	TGTGCCAGCAGTGAGCAGTCGAACAATCAGCCCCAGCATTTT
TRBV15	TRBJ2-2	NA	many	CATSRGWTVNTGELFF	TGTGCCACCAGCAGGGGTTGGACAGTTAACACCGGGGAGCTGTTTTTT
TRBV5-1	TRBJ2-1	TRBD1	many	CASSLYDRVIISYNEQFF	TGCGCCAGCAGCTTGTACGACAGGGTAATCATTTCTTACAATGAGCAGTTCTTC
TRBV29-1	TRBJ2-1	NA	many	CSVRGYNEQFF	TGCAGCGTTAGAGGCTACAATGAGCAGTTCTTC
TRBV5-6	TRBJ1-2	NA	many	CASSLPGSEFYGYTF	TGTGCCAGCAGCTTGCCGGGATCCGAGTTCTATGGCTACACCTTC
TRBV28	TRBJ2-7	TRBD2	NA	CASSDSGRGDEQYF	TGTGCCAGCAGCGATAGCGGGAGAGGCGACGAGCAGTACTTC
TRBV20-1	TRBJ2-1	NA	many	CSAMRDSAHNEQFF	TGCAGTGCGATGCGGGACTCAGCGCACAATGAGCAGTTCTTC
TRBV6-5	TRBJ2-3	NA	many	CASSYTGFPSTDTQYF	TGTGCCAGCAGCTATACAGGGTTTCCTAGCACAGATACGCAGTATTTT
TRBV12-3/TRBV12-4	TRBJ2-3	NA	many	CASSSWGTDTQYF	TGTGCCAGCAGTTCCTGGGGCACAGATACGCAGTATTTT
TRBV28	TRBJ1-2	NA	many	CASSLPTGLYGYTF	TGTGCCAGCAGTTTACCCACAGGCCTCTATGGCTACACCTTC
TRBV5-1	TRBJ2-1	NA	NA	CASSFPPPGKGYNEQFF	TGCGCCAGCAGCTTTCCTCCCCCCGGGAAGGGGTACAATGAGCAGTTCTTC
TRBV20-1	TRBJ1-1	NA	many	CSARGLSAGGTEAFF	TGCAGTGCTAGAGGGCTGAGCGCGGGAGGGACTGAAGCTTTCTTT
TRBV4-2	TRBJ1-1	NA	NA	CASSQLGDLEAFF	TGTGCCAGCAGCCAACTAGGGGATCTCGAAGCTTTCTTT
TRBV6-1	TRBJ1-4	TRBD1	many	CASSPGTGHEKLFF	TGTGCCAGCAGTCCCGGGACAGGTCATGAAAAACTGTTTTTT
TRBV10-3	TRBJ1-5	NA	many	CAISGRGQPQHF	TGTGCCATCAGTGGGAGAGGTCAGCCCCAGCATTTT
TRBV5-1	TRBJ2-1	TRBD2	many	CASSEGLAGVGDEQFF	TGCGCCAGCAGCGAGGGACTAGCGGGAGTAGGGGATGAGCAGTTCTTC
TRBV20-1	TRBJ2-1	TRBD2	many	CSARTPTSVYYNEQFF	TGCAGTGCTAGAACCCCAACTAGCGTTTACTACAATGAGCAGTTCTTC
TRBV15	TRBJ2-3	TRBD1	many	CATSRVPQGAGADTQYF	TGTGCCACCAGCAGAGTCCCTCAGGGGGCTGGTGCAGATACGCAGTATTTT
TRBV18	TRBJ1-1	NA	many	CASSRGGTFTEAFF	TGTGCCAGCTCACGGGGTGGCACCTTCACTGAAGCTTTCTTT
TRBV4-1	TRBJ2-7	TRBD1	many	CASSQDLKGTGFYEQYF	TGCGCCAGCAGCCAAGATCTAAAAGGGACAGGGTTTTACGAGCAGTACTTC
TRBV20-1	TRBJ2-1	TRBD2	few	CSAVTSRAGAYNEQFF	TGCAGTGCTGTCACTAGCAGGGCGGGAGCTTACAATGAGCAGTTCTTC
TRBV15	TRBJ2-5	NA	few	CATSNWRETQYF	TGTGCCACCAGCAATTGGAGGGAGACCCAGTACTTC
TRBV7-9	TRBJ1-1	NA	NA	CASSLAQIEAFF	TGTGCCAGCAGCTTAGCCCAAATCGAAGCTTTCTTT
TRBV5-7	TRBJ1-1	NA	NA	CAMGPELLHPEAFF	TGTGCCATGGGCCCCGAGCTCCTCCACCCTGAAGCTTTCTTT
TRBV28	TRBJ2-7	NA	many	CASRGGGTVEQYF	TGTGCCAGCAGGGGAGGGGGCACGGTCGAGCAGTACTTC
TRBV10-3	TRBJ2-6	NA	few	CATLASSGGANVLTF	TGTGCCACCCTAGCCTCCTCAGGGGGGGCCAACGTCCTGACTTTC
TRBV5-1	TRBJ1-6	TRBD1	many	CASSLGTGNSPLHF	TGCGCCAGCAGCTTGGGGACAGGGAATTCACCCCTCCACTTT
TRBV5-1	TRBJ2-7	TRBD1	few	CASALGTGAFEQYF	TGCGCCAGCGCCCTGGGGACAGGGGCGTTCGAGCAGTACTTC
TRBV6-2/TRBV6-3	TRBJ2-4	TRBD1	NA	CASSYGGTGAQNIQYF	TGTGCCAGCAGTTATGGAGGGACAGGGGCCCAAAACATTCAGTACTTC
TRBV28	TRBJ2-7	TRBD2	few	CASSATSGGTYF	TGTGCCAGCAGCGCGACTAGCGGGGGCACATACTTC
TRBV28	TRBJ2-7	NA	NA	CASRPAGTNPYEQYF	TGTGCCAGCAGGCCCGCCGGGACGAACCCCTACGAGCAGTACTTC
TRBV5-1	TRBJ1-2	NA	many	CASSLRGQNYGYTF	TGCGCCAGCAGCTTGAGAGGACAGAACTATGGCTACACCTTC
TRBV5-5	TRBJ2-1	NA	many	CASSYRADSPNEQFF	TGTGCCAGCAGCTACCGGGCCGACAGTCCCAATGAGCAGTTCTTC
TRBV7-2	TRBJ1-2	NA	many	CASSLVGRGPYGYTF	TGTGCCAGCAGCTTAGTAGGGAGGGGCCCCTATGGCTACACCTTC
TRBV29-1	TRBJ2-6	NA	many	CSVDRLSGANVLTF	TGCAGCGTTGATAGGCTCTCTGGGGCCAACGTCCTGACTTTC
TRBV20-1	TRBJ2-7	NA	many	CSGTRAPQAYEQYF	TGCAGTGGAACAAGGGCGCCCCAGGCCTACGAGCAGTACTTC
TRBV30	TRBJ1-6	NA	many	CAWRVGPDSPLHF	TGTGCCTGGAGAGTCGGACCCGATTCACCCCTCCACTTT
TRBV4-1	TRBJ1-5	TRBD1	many	CASSVQGASYQPQHF	TGCGCCAGCAGTGTACAGGGGGCCTCATATCAGCCCCAGCATTTT
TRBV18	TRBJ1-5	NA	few	CASSPGMQPQHF	TGTGCCAGCTCACCTGGAATGCAGCCCCAGCATTTT
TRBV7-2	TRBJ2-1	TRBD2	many	CASSESGRSLNEQFF	TGTGCCAGCAGCGAGAGCGGGAGGTCCCTCAATGAGCAGTTCTTC
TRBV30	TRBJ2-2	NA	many	CAWSRRRPLAGELFF	TGTGCCTGGAGCCGGCGGAGACCCTTGGCCGGGGAGCTGTTTTTT
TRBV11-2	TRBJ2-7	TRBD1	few	CASSRFGLGTAFYEQYF	TGTGCCAGCAGCCGATTCGGACTCGGGACAGCCTTCTACGAGCAGTACTTC
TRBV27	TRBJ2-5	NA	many	CASMAGNQETQYF	TGTGCCAGCATGGCAGGGAACCAAGAGACCCAGTACTTC
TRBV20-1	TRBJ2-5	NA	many	CSAYLGGLGGTQYF	TGCAGTGCTTACCTAGGCGGCCTCGGAGGGACCCAGTACTTC